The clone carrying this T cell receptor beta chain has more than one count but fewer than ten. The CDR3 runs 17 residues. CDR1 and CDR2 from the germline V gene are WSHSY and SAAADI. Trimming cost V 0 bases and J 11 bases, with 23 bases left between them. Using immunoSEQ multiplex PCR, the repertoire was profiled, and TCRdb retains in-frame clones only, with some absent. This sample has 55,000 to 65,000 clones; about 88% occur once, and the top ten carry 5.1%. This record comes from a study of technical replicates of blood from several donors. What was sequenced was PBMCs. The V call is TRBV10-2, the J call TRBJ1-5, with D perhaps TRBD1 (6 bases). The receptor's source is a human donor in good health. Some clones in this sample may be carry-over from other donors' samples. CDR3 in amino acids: CASSESIFRVPSGAQHF. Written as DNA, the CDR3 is TGCGCCAGCAGTGAGTCGATATTCAGGGTCCCCTCAGGGGCCCAGCATTTT.